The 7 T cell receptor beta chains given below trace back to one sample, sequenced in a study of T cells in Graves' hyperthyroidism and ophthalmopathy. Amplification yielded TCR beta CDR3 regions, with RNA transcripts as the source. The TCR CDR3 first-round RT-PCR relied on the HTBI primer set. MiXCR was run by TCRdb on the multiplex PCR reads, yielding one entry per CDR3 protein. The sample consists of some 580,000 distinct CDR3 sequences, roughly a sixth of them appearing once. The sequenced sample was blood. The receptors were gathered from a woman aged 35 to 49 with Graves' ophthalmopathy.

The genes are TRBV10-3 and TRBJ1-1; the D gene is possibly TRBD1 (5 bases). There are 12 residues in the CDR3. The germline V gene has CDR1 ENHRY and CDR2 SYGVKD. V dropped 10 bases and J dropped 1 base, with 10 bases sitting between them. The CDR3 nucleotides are TGTGCCACCGCCCAGGGGAACACTGAAGCTTTCTTT. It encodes CATAQGNTEAFF.

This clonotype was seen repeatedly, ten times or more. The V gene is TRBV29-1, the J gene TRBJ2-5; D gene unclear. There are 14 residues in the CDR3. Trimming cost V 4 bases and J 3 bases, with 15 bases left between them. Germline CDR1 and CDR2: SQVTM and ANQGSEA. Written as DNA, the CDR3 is TGCAGCGTTGTCAACAGCCCTATGGAAGAGACCCAGTACTTC. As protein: CSVVNSPMEETQYF. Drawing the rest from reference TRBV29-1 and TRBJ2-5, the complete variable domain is SAVISQKPSRDICQRGTSLTIQCQVDSQVTMMFWYRQQPGQSLTLIATANQGSEATYESGFVIDKFPISRPNLTFSTLTVSNMSPEDSSIYLCSVVNSPMEETQYFGPGTRLLVL.

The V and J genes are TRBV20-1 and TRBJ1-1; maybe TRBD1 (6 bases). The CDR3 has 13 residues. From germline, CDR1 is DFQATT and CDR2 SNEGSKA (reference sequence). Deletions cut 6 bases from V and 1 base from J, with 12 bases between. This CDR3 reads CSAIGGGNTEAFF. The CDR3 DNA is TGCAGTGCCATAGGAGGGGGGAACACTGAAGCTTTCTTT.

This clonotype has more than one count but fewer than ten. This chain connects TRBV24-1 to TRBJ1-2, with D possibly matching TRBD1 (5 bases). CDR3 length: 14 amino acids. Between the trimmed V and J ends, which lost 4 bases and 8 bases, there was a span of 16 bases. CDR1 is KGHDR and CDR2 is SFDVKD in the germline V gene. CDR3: CATSDAFDSWGYTF. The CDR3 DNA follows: TGTGCCACCAGTGACGCATTCGACAGCTGGGGCTACACCTTC.

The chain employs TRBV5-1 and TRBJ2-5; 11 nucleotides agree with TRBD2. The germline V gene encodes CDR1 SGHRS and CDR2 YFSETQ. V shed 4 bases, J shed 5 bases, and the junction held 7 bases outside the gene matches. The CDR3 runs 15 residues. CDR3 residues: CASSLTGLAAETQYF. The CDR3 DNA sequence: TGCGCCAGCAGCCTAACGGGACTAGCGGCGGAGACCCAGTACTTC.

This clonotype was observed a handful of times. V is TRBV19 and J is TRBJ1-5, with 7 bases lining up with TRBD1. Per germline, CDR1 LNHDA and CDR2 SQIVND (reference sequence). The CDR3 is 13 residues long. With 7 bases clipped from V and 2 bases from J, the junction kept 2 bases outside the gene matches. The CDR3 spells CASNTGGNQPQHF. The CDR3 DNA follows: TGTGCCAGTAATACAGGGGGCAATCAGCCCCAGCATTTT.

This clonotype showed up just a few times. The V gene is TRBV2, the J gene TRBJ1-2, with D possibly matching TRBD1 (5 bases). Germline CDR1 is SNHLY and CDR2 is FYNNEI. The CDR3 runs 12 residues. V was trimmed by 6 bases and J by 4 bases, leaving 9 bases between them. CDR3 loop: CASRDTRYGYTF. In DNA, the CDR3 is TGTGCCAGCAGGGACACCCGCTATGGCTACACCTTC. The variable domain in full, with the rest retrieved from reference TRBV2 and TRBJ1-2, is EPEVTQTPSHQVTQMGQEVILRCVPISNHLYFYWYRQILGQKVEFLVSFYNNEISEKSEIFDDQFSVERPDGSNFTLKIRSTKLEDSAMYFCASRDTRYGYTFGSGTRLTVV.